The 26 T cell receptor beta chains presented below share a single source sample, sequenced in a study of Ad26.COV2.S vaccination and SARS-CoV-2 variants. Generated by immunoSEQ multiplex PCR, the TCRdb table keeps only in-frame clones and is missing some. The sample lists 300,000 to 400,000 clones; about nine tenths were seen once. Noted treatment: some 20 received Ad26.COV2.S at low or high dose, single or two shots; 5 received placebo; per-sample allocation not given. Samples came from day 63 after the first vaccine or placebo injection. The sequenced sample was peripheral blood, obtained in a trial of Ad26.COV2.S vaccine versus placebo. The source of these receptors is a person between 18 and 59 years old who received the Ad26.COV2.S COVID-19 vaccine or a placebo.

Only a few counts were recorded for this clone. The chain has TRBV5-1 and TRBJ1-3; 9 nucleotides agree with TRBD1. V was clipped by 0 bases and J by 7 bases; unmatched bases: 5. CDR1 SGHRS and CDR2 YFSETQ come from the germline V gene. The CDR3 extends over 15 amino acids. The CDR3 DNA sequence: TGCGCCAGCAGCTTGGAGGGGACAGGGTCTAACACCATATATTTT. Protein sequence: CASSLEGTGSNTIYF.

About this clone itself: At the DNA level, this CDR3 is encoded by other sequences in the same sample as well. The chain employs TRBV7-2 and TRBJ2-7; the D gene is possibly TRBD2 (5 bases). The V and J ends lost 5 bases and 5 bases respectively, with 13 bases between them. The CDR3 length is 13 residues. Germline CDR1 is SGHTA and CDR2 is FQGNSA. In DNA form, the CDR3 reads TGTGCCAGCAGCCTAGGCGGGTGGAACGAGCAGTACTTC. This sequence encodes CASSLGGWNEQYF.

This rearrangement joins TRBV24-1 to TRBJ2-7; TRBD2 matches 9 bases. Germline V gene sequence: CDR1 KGHDR, CDR2 SFDVKD. The CDR3 covers 17 residues. The J segment lost 3 bases and the V segment lost 0 bases, leaving 8 bases of the junction unmatched. The CDR3: CATSDLPLAGVRYEQYF. CDR3 sequence (DNA): TGTGCCACCAGTGATTTGCCCTTAGCGGGGGTCCGCTACGAGCAGTACTTC.

The rearrangement links TRBV19 to TRBJ2-7, with a possible D match to TRBD2 (5 bases). The CDR3 contains 15 residues. V lost 3 bases and J 2 bases, leaving 14 bases between the germline ends. Germline V gene sequence: CDR1 LNHDA, CDR2 SQIVND (reference sequence). The CDR3 DNA sequence: TGTGCCAGTAGTATTTTTCCGGACTCCACCTACGAGCAGTACTTC. Its translation: CASSIFPDSTYEQYF.

V gene TRBV5-6 combines with J gene TRBJ2-2; D gene uncertain. Germline CDR1 SGHDT, CDR2 YYEEEE. This CDR3 is 16 amino acids long. V lost 0 bases and J 2 bases, leaving 11 bases between the germline ends. Written as DNA, the CDR3 is TGTGCCAGCAGCTTGGCCACAACAACTAACACCGGGGAGCTGTTTTTT. This gives the protein CASSLATTTNTGELFF.

The chain uses TRBV27 and TRBJ1-1; the D is unclear. The CDR3 length is 16 residues. CDR1 is MNHEY, CDR2 SMNVEV, per germline (reference sequence). Deletions cut 4 bases from V and 7 bases from J, with 22 bases between. In DNA form, the CDR3 reads TGTGCCAGCAGTTCCGGACTGTATGCGAGTCCAGGTGAAGCTTTCTTT. Translating gives CASSSGLYASPGEAFF.

The genes are TRBV7-3 and TRBJ1-2, with D possibly matching TRBD1 (5 bases). This CDR3 contains 17 residues. CDR1 SGHTA and CDR2 FQGTGA come from the germline V gene. With 5 bases removed from V and 7 bases from J, the gap between germline ends came to 26 bases. In DNA form, the CDR3 reads TGTGCCAGCAGCGAAGGGTCAGGGTGGCAGCCCTTGGGTGGCTACACCTTC. Amino acids: CASSEGSGWQPLGGYTF.

The chain uses TRBV4-3 and TRBJ2-5, with 8 bases aligning to TRBD1. The germline CDR1 and CDR2 sequences are LGHNA and YSLEER. V shed 0 bases and J 5 bases; nucleotides not matched to a gene: 5. CDR3 length: 15 amino acids. The CDR3 sequence: CASSQDRTGKETQYF. CDR3 nucleotide sequence: TGCGCCAGCAGCCAAGATAGGACAGGGAAGGAGACCCAGTACTTC.

The chain uses TRBV30 and TRBJ2-1, with D perhaps TRBD1 (6 bases). Germline values: CDR1 GTSNPN, CDR2 SVGIG (reference sequence). The CDR3 totals 13 residues. The V gene lost 0 bases and the J gene lost 9 bases, with 12 bases spanning the gap. CDR3: CAWSVRTVSEQFF. The CDR3 nucleotides are TGTGCCTGGAGTGTCAGGACAGTCTCTGAGCAGTTCTTC.

The CDR3 spells CASSPMDAGGSQAFF. The CDR3 DNA is TGTGCCAGCTCACCAATGGATGCGGGGGGATCACAAGCTTTCTTT. The chain combines TRBV18 with TRBJ1-1, with D possibly matching TRBD1 (5 bases). The V end was cut by 2 bases, the J end by 9 bases, with 19 bases between. This CDR3 comprises 15 residues. The germline V gene has CDR1 KGHSH and CDR2 LQKENI.

This clone has just a few counts. This rearrangement joins TRBV25-1 to TRBJ2-3; TRBD1 agrees at 10 bases. Trimming took 3 bases from V and 4 from J; bases not matched to a gene: 1. This CDR3 region has 14 residues. In germline, CDR1 is MGHDK, CDR2 SYGVNS. CDR3 DNA: TGTGCCAGCAGTGAGGGACAGGGGTCAGATACGCAGTATTTT. It encodes CASSEGQGSDTQYF.

The CDR3 sequence is CASSFGDPYEQYF. The CDR3 region has the DNA TGTGCCAGCAGCTTCGGGGATCCCTACGAGCAGTACTTC. The genes are TRBV11-3 and TRBJ2-7, with a weak D call TRBD2 (5 bases). This CDR3 is built from 13 residues. Per the germline V gene, CDR1 is SGHNT and CDR2 is YENEEA. V was clipped by 3 bases and J by 2 bases, with 8 bases between them. The whole variable domain, filled in from reference TRBV11-3 and TRBJ2-7, reads EAGVVQSPRYKIIEKKQPVAFWCNPISGHNTLYWYLQNLGQGPELLIRYENEEAVDDSQLPKDRFSAERLKGVDSTLKIQPAELGDSAVYLCASSFGDPYEQYFGPGTRLTVT.

The rearrangement uses TRBV29-1 and TRBJ2-7; tentatively, D is TRBD2 (6 bases). The CDR3 covers 13 residues. Germline CDR1 is SQVTM and CDR2 is ANQGSEA. V shed 2 bases and J shed 5 bases, with 13 bases lying between them. The CDR3 nucleotides read TGCAGCGTTGAAAGACCACTAGCCAACGAGCAGTACTTC. It specifies CSVERPLANEQYF.

The chain combines TRBV19 with TRBJ2-7; D unclear. The CDR3 is 14 amino acids. V was cut by 6 bases and J by 0 bases, with 12 bases left in between. Germline lookup yields CDR1 LNHDA and CDR2 SQIVND (reference sequence). The CDR3 spells CASRDAISSYEQYF. CDR3 nucleotides: TGTGCCAGTAGGGATGCTATATCCTCCTACGAGCAGTACTTC.

This chain uses TRBV27 with TRBJ2-5; 10 nucleotides agree with TRBD1. J was trimmed by 5 bases and V by 4 bases; bases with no gene match: 10. CDR1 is MNHEY, CDR2 SMNVEV, per germline (reference sequence). The CDR3 totals 16 residues. The chain's CDR3 is CASSSLIGTGDETQYF. For the CDR3, the DNA is TGTGCCAGCAGTTCACTCATAGGGACAGGGGACGAGACCCAGTACTTC.

V is TRBV3-1 (or the pseudogene TRBV3-2) and J is TRBJ2-7; 9 bases match TRBD2. The CDR3 sequence is 15 residues long. CDR1 LGHDT and CDR2 YNNKEL come from the germline V gene (reference sequence). Trimming removed 3 bases from V and 5 bases from J; junction bases left unmatched: 8. This chain's CDR3 is CASSHAGGGGNEQYF. CDR3 in DNA: TGTGCCAGCAGCCACGCAGGCGGGGGGGGGAACGAGCAGTACTTC.

The chain links TRBV3-1 (or the pseudogene TRBV3-2) to TRBJ2-7, with unresolved D. CDR3 length: 14 amino acids. Trimming shortened V by 0 bases and J by 6 bases, and 12 bases separated the two germline ends. The V gene's germline CDR1 is LGHDT and CDR2 YNNKEL (reference sequence). The CDR3 spells CASSQERVVGEQYF. The DNA of the CDR3 is TGTGCCAGCAGCCAAGAAAGGGTGGTCGGCGAGCAGTACTTC.

This clone appeared once. The chain recombines TRBV19 with TRBJ2-1; 7 bases line up with TRBD2. CDR3 length equals 15 residues. Trimming removed 7 bases from V and 0 bases from J; junction bases left unmatched: 6. CDR1 is LNHDA, CDR2 SQIVND, per germline (reference sequence). The CDR3 sequence is CASTMGGTSYNEQFF. CDR3 nucleotide sequence: TGTGCCAGTACCATGGGGGGGACCTCCTACAATGAGCAGTTCTTC.

The chain uses TRBV3-1 (or the pseudogene TRBV3-2) and TRBJ1-1, with D uncertain. The CDR3 has 16 residues. CDR1 is LGHDT, CDR2 YNNKEL, per germline (reference sequence). V lost 4 bases to trimming and J lost 2 bases, with 17 bases between them. The CDR3 here is CASSLSWADKNTEAFF. CDR3 coding DNA: TGTGCCAGCAGCCTATCATGGGCAGATAAAAACACTGAAGCTTTCTTT.

The chain carries TRBV4-1 and TRBJ2-7; D is uncertain. The CDR3 has 14 residues. Per germline, CDR1 MGHRA and CDR2 YSYEKL. V was trimmed by 0 bases and J by 3 bases, leaving 9 bases between them. Written as DNA, the CDR3 is TGCGCCAGCAGCCAAGAGAGCCAGCTCTACGAGCAGTACTTC. Translated, it gives CASSQESQLYEQYF.

V usage is TRBV4-1 and J usage is TRBJ2-2; D might be TRBD1 (5 bases). CDR1 and CDR2 from the germline V gene are MGHRA and YSYEKL. The CDR3 contains 19 residues. Trimming pared 0 bases from V and 0 bases from J, leaving 17 bases between. This chain's CDR3 is CASSQDPPTGVANTGELFF. The CDR3 bases are TGCGCCAGCAGCCAAGACCCCCCCACAGGTGTTGCGAACACCGGGGAGCTGTTTTTT.

This clone appeared a single time. The rearrangement uses TRBV20-1 and TRBJ2-7; 7 bases match TRBD1. In germline, CDR1 is DFQATT, CDR2 SNEGSKA (reference sequence). Trimming at V came to 5 bases and at J to 7 bases, leaving 5 bases not matched to a gene. CDR3 length equals 11 residues. CDR3 sequence (DNA): TGCAGTGCTGGGCAGGGGGATGAGCAGTACTTC. Translation gives CSAGQGDEQYF.

The V call is TRBV5-1, the J call TRBJ2-7, with TRBD2 as a possible D gene (6 bases). Trimming took off 0 bases at V and 1 base at J, with 11 bases between the two ends. CDR1 is SGHRS, CDR2 YFSETQ, per germline. The CDR3 contains 15 residues. CDR3 nucleotides: TGCGCCAGCAGCTTGGAACTAGCCTTATCCTACGAGCAGTACTTC. It encodes CASSLELALSYEQYF.

This clone was counted once. The gene calls are TRBV9 and TRBJ2-7; 7 nucleotides align to TRBD1. V shed 2 bases, J shed 4 bases, and the junction held 3 bases outside the gene matches. Per germline, CDR1 SGDLS and CDR2 YYNGEE. The CDR3 sequence is 13 residues long. CDR3 protein: CASSVARGYEQYF. DNA of the CDR3: TGTGCCAGCAGCGTCGCCAGGGGGTACGAGCAGTACTTC.

This rearrangement joins TRBV12-3 or TRBV12-4 to TRBJ2-7; maybe TRBD2 (5 bases). V was shortened by 5 bases and J by 2 bases, with 10 bases between the two germline ends. This CDR3 contains 13 residues. CDR3 DNA: TGTGCCAGCAGTAGAGGGCCCACCTACGAGCAGTACTTC. It encodes CASSRGPTYEQYF.

The V and J genes are TRBV7-3 and TRBJ2-3; D remains unclear. Trimming removed 1 base at V and 6 bases at J, with 11 bases between. Germline lookup yields CDR1 SGHTA and CDR2 FQGTGA. This CDR3 spans 14 amino acids. The CDR3 region has the DNA TGTGCCAGCAGCTTAAATAGTAATGGGGATACGCAGTATTTT. Encoded protein: CASSLNSNGDTQYF. The full variable domain, completed using reference TRBV7-3 and TRBJ2-3, is GAGVSQTPSNKVTEKGKYVELRCDPISGHTALYWYRQSLGQGPEFLIYFQGTGAADDSGLPNDRFFAVRPEGSVSTLKIQRTERGDSAVYLCASSLNSNGDTQYFGPGTRLTVL.